These 9 T cell receptor beta chains were all obtained from the same sample, sequenced in a study of shared clonotypes between healthy human individuals. Assay: immunoSEQ multiplex PCR; the TCRdb copy retains only in-frame clones and omits some. The table shows approximately 2,000,000 clones, with 85% to 95% occurring only once. Input material: naive CD4+ T cells from PBMCs. The sample's subset: CD45RA+ positively selected. These receptors originate from a man between 18 and 29 years old in good health. Some clones in this sample may be carry-over from other donors' samples.

This chain uses TRBV19 with TRBJ2-3; TRBD2 aligns across 7 bases. Germline CDR1 and CDR2: LNHDA and SQIVND (reference sequence). V was clipped by 2 bases and J by 3 bases; unmatched bases: 5. The CDR3 extends over 15 amino acids. The CDR3: CASSIWTGGTDTQYF. The CDR3 DNA sequence: TGTGCCAGTAGTATATGGACGGGAGGTACAGATACGCAGTATTTT.

The rearrangement joins TRBV5-6 to TRBJ1-2; TRBD1 agrees at 8 bases. CDR3 length: 13 residues. The ends lost 3 bases at V and 6 bases at J; junction bases unmatched: 4. CDR1 is SGHDT and CDR2 is YYEEEE in the germline V gene. DNA of the CDR3: TGTGCCAGCAGCTCGGACAGGGACCATGGCTACACCTTC. As protein: CASSSDRDHGYTF.

The chain couples TRBV6-6 to TRBJ2-1; 8 bases are a match to TRBD2. The CDR3 is made up of 16 amino acids. Trimming at V came to 6 bases and at J to 0 bases, leaving 7 bases not matched to a gene. The germline V gene has CDR1 MNHNY and CDR2 SVGAGI (reference sequence). The CDR3 reads CASRLTSASSYNEQFF. As DNA, the CDR3 is TGTGCCAGCAGGTTGACTAGCGCGAGCTCCTACAATGAGCAGTTCTTC.

The chain carries TRBV30 and TRBJ2-5, with a possible D match to TRBD2 (5 bases). The J call may be in error: the DNA end matches TRBJ2-7 better. Germline V gene data show CDR1 as GTSNPN and CDR2 as SVGIG (reference sequence). This CDR3 contains 12 residues. Here the CDR3 reads CAWDKERFEQYF. CDR3 sequence (DNA): TGTGCCTGGGATAAAGAGCGGTTCGAGCAGTACTTC.

The chain links TRBV6-6 to TRBJ1-5, with 10 positions matching TRBD1. Germline V lookup: CDR1 MNHNY, CDR2 SVGAGI (reference sequence). The CDR3 consists of 14 residues. The ends lost 11 bases at V and 5 bases at J; junction bases unmatched: 9. CDR3 amino acids: CAGSSGTGDQPQHF. CDR3 DNA sequence: TGTGCCGGATCGTCTGGGACAGGGGATCAGCCCCAGCATTTT.

Regarding this clone: Distinct nucleotide sequences in the sample also encode this CDR3. The chain uses TRBV19 and TRBJ2-2; D is undetermined. V was trimmed by 1 base and J by 6 bases, leaving 3 bases between them. The CDR3 consists of 12 residues. Germline V lookup: CDR1 LNHDA, CDR2 SQIVND (reference sequence). The CDR3 sequence: CASSIGSGELFF. In DNA form, the CDR3 reads TGTGCCAGTAGTATAGGGTCCGGGGAGCTGTTTTTT.

The chain joins TRBV25-1 to TRBJ2-1; D may be TRBD1 or TRBD2 (5 bases each). Germline CDR1 is MGHDK and CDR2 is SYGVNS. This CDR3 is 17 amino acids long. V was clipped by 1 base and J by 2 bases, with 15 bases between them. Written as DNA, the CDR3 is TGTGCCAGCAGTGAATCCGGGACCTTCAGGCCCTACAATGAGCAGTTCTTC. It translates to CASSESGTFRPYNEQFF.

V and J are TRBV5-4 and TRBJ2-6, with 7 nucleotides matching TRBD1. Germline CDR1 SGHNT, CDR2 YYREEE (reference sequence). V was clipped by 3 bases and J by 0 bases; unmatched bases: 9. CDR3 length equals 18 residues. Here the CDR3 reads CASSSRDSSSSGANVLTF. The CDR3 nucleotides are TGTGCCAGCAGCTCCAGGGACAGCTCAAGCTCTGGGGCCAACGTCCTGACTTTC.

This sequence joins TRBV6-6 and TRBJ2-5; 11 bases match TRBD2. The CDR3 runs to 15 residues. The germline gives CDR1 MNHNY, CDR2 SVGAGI (reference sequence). Trimming cost V 5 bases and J 5 bases; bases outside gene matches: 7. CDR3 sequence: CASSTLAGGSETQYF. Here the CDR3 DNA reads TGTGCCAGCAGTACCTTAGCGGGAGGGTCGGAGACCCAGTACTTC.